The source of this TCR beta chain is a study of cytomegalovirus exposure and HLA in healthy donors. Whole-study context: T cells numbering approximately 170 million yielded around 120 million unique TCR beta sequences in an earlier analysis. The study's early data release held roughly 90 million unique TCRs from HLA-typed donors. Study-wide points: Exclusion applied to some V segments, including TRBV6-2 and TRBV6-3, as they were indistinguishable.

Vbeta (60) and Jbeta (13) primers were used in the PCR. Only in-frame clones appear in the TCRdb table, and some are missing; sequencing was by immunoSEQ multiplex PCR. This table has about 120,000 clones, about 85% appearing once. Notes on this clone: Its specificity is unknown.

Looked up from germline, CDR1 is GTSNPN and CDR2 is SVGIG (reference sequence). The V segment lost 2 bases and the J segment 4 bases; nucleotides outside the gene matches: 7. This CDR3 contains 14 residues. This clonotype originated in a man in his forties or fifties in good health and CMV-seronegative. The source material was PBMCs. The chain uses TRBV30 and TRBJ2-7, with 8 bases lining up with TRBD1. CDR3 protein: CAWSQGTGPYEQYF. CDR3 bases: TGTGCCTGGAGTCAGGGGACAGGCCCGTACGAGCAGTACTTC. The whole variable domain, remainder taken from reference TRBV30 and TRBJ2-7, is SQTIHQWPATLVQPVGSPLSLECTVEGTSNPNLYWYRQAAGRGLQLLFYSVGIGQISSEVPQNLSASRPQDRQFILSSKKLLLSDSGFYLCAWSQGTGPYEQYFGPGTRLTVT.